Shown below are 27 T cell receptor beta chains from a single sample sequenced in a study of blood T cell repertoires in COVID-19. Clones were sequenced by immunoSEQ multiplex PCR, and TCRdb holds only the in-frame ones, with some missing. In the table there are about 180,000 clones, 86% of which are singletons. Input material: peripheral blood. Receptors originate from a woman between 25 and 40 years old with active or convalescent COVID-19.

The chain has TRBV27 and TRBJ2-5; a weak D match, TRBD2 (6 bases). V was cut by 3 bases and J by 5 bases, with 19 bases left in between. The CDR3 runs 16 residues. Germline V gene lookup returns CDR1 MNHEY and CDR2 SMNVEV (reference sequence). The CDR3, as DNA: TGTGCCAGCAGTTTGAGGCGGGGTAGCAGCTTGGAGACCCAGTACTTC. Translating gives CASSLRRGSSLETQYF.

This clone was observed a few times. The rearrangement joins TRBV9 to TRBJ1-2; D is uncertain. This CDR3 spans 17 amino acids. Germline V CDR1 and CDR2: SGDLS, YYNGEE. With 4 bases removed from V and 0 bases from J, the gap between germline ends came to 19 bases. The CDR3 coding sequence is TGTGCCAGCAGCACCCCCCGCGAGGGAGGGCCTAACTATGGCTACACCTTC. Amino acids: CASSTPREGGPNYGYTF.

This clone has just one count. The rearrangement links TRBV6-2 or TRBV6-3 to TRBJ1-3, with D perhaps TRBD1 (5 bases). The V and J ends lost 4 bases and 0 bases respectively, with 7 bases between them. The CDR3 is made up of 14 amino acids. Germline V gene data show CDR1 as MNHEY and CDR2 as SVGEGT. This CDR3 reads CASSWGVSGNTIYF. DNA for the CDR3: TGTGCCAGCAGTTGGGGGGTCTCTGGAAACACCATATATTTT.

This chain connects TRBV5-6 to TRBJ2-5, with 9 positions matching TRBD1. The germline V gene has CDR1 SGHDT and CDR2 YYEEEE. CDR3 size: 16 residues. Germline trimming cut 3 bases from V and 4 bases from J; bases unmatched to any gene: 10. Here the CDR3 reads CASSSLLGQGPETQYF. DNA for the CDR3: TGTGCCAGCAGCTCCCTCCTAGGACAGGGGCCAGAGACCCAGTACTTC.

The rearrangement uses TRBV12-3 or TRBV12-4 and TRBJ2-7; 8 bases match TRBD1. The CDR3 is 13 residues long. J lost 3 bases, V lost 5 bases, and 3 bases had no gene match. The chain's CDR3 is CASSGQGGYEQYF. The CDR3 region has the DNA TGTGCCAGCAGTGGACAGGGAGGCTACGAGCAGTACTTC.

The V call is TRBV7-9, the J call TRBJ2-3; 9 nucleotides line up with TRBD2. With 3 bases clipped from V and 4 bases from J, the junction kept 8 bases outside the gene matches. The germline CDR1 and CDR2 sequences are SEHNR and FQNEAQ (reference sequence). The CDR3 spans 16 residues. CDR3 residues: CASSLDGTSIADTQYF. CDR3 bases: TGTGCCAGCAGCTTGGACGGGACTAGCATCGCAGATACGCAGTATTTT.

The genes are TRBV19 and TRBJ2-7; perhaps TRBD1 as D (5 bases). Trimming cost V 2 bases and J 6 bases, with 14 bases left between them. Germline CDR1 reads LNHDA; CDR2 reads SQIVND (reference sequence). CDR3 length: 14 residues. As DNA, the CDR3 is TGTGCCAGTAGTATAAACGACCTCCAGGGCGAGCAGTACTTC. Amino acid sequence: CASSINDLQGEQYF.

The J gene is TRBJ1-4, the V gene TRBV21-1; TRBD1, the table's D call, was not compared with the DNA. TRBV21-1 corresponds to a pseudogene. The CDR3 sequence is 14 residues long. The CDR3 DNA reads TGTGCCAGCAGCAAAGGGCCAGGGGGGGAAAAACTGTTTTTT. It is translated as CASSKGPGGEKLFF.

The chain links TRBV7-2 to TRBJ1-6; D remains ambiguous. This CDR3 is 12 amino acids long. Trimming took 5 bases from V and 11 from J, leaving 10 bases between them. Germline V gene data show CDR1 as SGHTA and CDR2 as FQGNSA. The CDR3 bases are TGTGCCAGCAGCGGTCAAGAGACACCCCTCCACTTT. As protein: CASSGQETPLHF.

V usage is TRBV10-2 and J usage is TRBJ2-1; 8 nucleotides match TRBD2. CDR1 is WSHSY and CDR2 is SAAADI in the germline V gene. The junction had 8 bases not matched to a gene; V was cut back by 6 bases and J by 7 bases. There are 14 residues in the CDR3. For the CDR3, the DNA is TGCGCCAGCAGGGGAAGCGGGGGAGTTAATGAGCAGTTCTTC. It codes for CASRGSGGVNEQFF.

The J gene is TRBJ2-1, the V gene TRBV6-5, with a tentative D call TRBD1 (7 bases). The V gene's germline CDR1 is MNHEY and CDR2 SVGAGI. CDR3 length: 14 residues. V lost 8 bases to trimming and J lost 5 bases, with 16 bases between them. DNA of the CDR3: TGTGCCAGCGAACCAGGGGGGTCGAACAATGAGCAGTTCTTC. Its translation is CASEPGGSNNEQFF.

This chain connects TRBV6-1 to TRBJ2-7, with D perhaps matching TRBD2 (6 bases). The CDR3 contains 15 residues. The V gene lost 2 bases and the J gene lost 0 bases, with 11 bases spanning the gap. Germline CDR1 MNHNS, CDR2 SASEGT. The CDR3 here is CASSEWAGSSYEQYF. The CDR3 nucleotides read TGTGCCAGCAGTGAATGGGCGGGAAGCTCCTACGAGCAGTACTTC.

Only one count was recorded for this clone. The chain joins TRBV21-1 to TRBJ1-2; TRBD1 is the table's D call and was not checked against the DNA. TRBV21-1 is flagged as a pseudogene. The CDR3 extends over 20 amino acids. CDR3 loop: CASSPRRTGKTPTEIYGYTF. The CDR3 DNA reads as TGTGCCAGCAGCCCCCGGCGGACAGGAAAGACCCCAACCGAAATCTATGGCTACACCTTC.

The gene calls are TRBV9 and TRBJ2-7; 16 nucleotides line up with TRBD2. The V segment lost 4 bases and the J segment 3 bases; nucleotides outside the gene matches: 7. The V gene's germline CDR1 is SGDLS and CDR2 YYNGEE. The CDR3 extends over 17 amino acids. The CDR3 nucleotides are TGTGCCAGCAGCTCGGGACTAGCGGGAGGGTTAGGCTACGAGCAGTACTTC. It specifies CASSSGLAGGLGYEQYF.

The chain employs TRBV5-4 and TRBJ2-2, with 8 bases aligning to TRBD1. The V and J ends lost 0 bases and 7 bases, in that order; junction bases with no gene match: 14. Germline V gene sequence: CDR1 SGHNT, CDR2 YYREEE (reference sequence). This CDR3 spans 18 amino acids. CDR3 nucleotide sequence: TGTGCCAGCAGCTTGGGATCCTTACGGACAGGGAGGCACGGGGAGCTGTTTTTT. It translates to CASSLGSLRTGRHGELFF. The complete variable domain, with remaining parts taken from reference TRBV5-4 and TRBJ2-2, reads ETGVTQSPTHLIKTRGQQVTLRCSSQSGHNTVSWYQQALGQGPQFIFQYYREEENGRGNFPPRFSGLQFPNYSSELNVNALELDDSALYLCASSLGSLRTGRHGELFFGEGSRLTVL.

The chain joins TRBV5-8 to TRBJ1-2, with a weak D call TRBD1 (6 bases). Trimming removed 0 bases at V and 2 bases at J, with 11 bases between. The CDR3 loop spans 15 amino acids. Germline lookup yields CDR1 SGHTS and CDR2 YDEGEE. The CDR3 protein is CASSLDRDPNYGYTF. The DNA for the CDR3 is TGTGCCAGCAGCTTGGACAGGGACCCGAACTATGGCTACACCTTC.

The chain carries TRBV3-1 (or the pseudogene TRBV3-2) and TRBJ2-7; 10 bases are a match to TRBD2. Germline CDR1 LGHDT, CDR2 YNNKEL (reference sequence). The CDR3 runs 14 residues. J was trimmed by 6 bases and V by 5 bases; bases with no gene match: 7. The CDR3 protein is CASSRSSGSREQYF. CDR3 DNA sequence: TGTGCCAGCAGCAGGTCTAGCGGGAGTCGCGAGCAGTACTTC.

A single count supports this clone. The J gene is TRBJ2-3, the V gene TRBV5-6, with TRBD1 as a possible D gene (6 bases). CDR1 SGHDT and CDR2 YYEEEE come from the germline V gene. This CDR3 is 14 amino acids long. Trimming took off 2 bases at V and 4 bases at J, with 11 bases between the two ends. CDR3 sequence reads: CASSFTGSADTQYF. CDR3 DNA sequence: TGTGCCAGCAGCTTCACAGGGAGCGCAGATACGCAGTATTTT.

The rearrangement joins TRBV5-1 to TRBJ1-5; D is ambiguous. The ends were cut back, 4 bases at V and 0 bases at J, with 11 bases in the middle. This CDR3 has 15 amino acids. Germline assignment: CDR1 SGHRS and CDR2 YFSETQ. The CDR3 DNA reads as TGCGCCAGCAGCCCCGGGATCTATAGCAATCAGCCCCAGCATTTT. It is translated as CASSPGIYSNQPQHF.

CDR3 residues: CASSTGQYGYTF. The CDR3 region has the DNA TGCGCCAGCAGCACCGGACAGTATGGCTACACCTTC. The chain uses TRBV5-1 and TRBJ1-2; perhaps TRBD1 as D (6 bases). The CDR3 extends over 12 amino acids. The V gene's germline CDR1 is SGHRS and CDR2 YFSETQ. V was pared by 4 bases and J by 5 bases, with 9 bases between.

This clone has a count of ten or more. This sequence joins TRBV3-1 (or the pseudogene TRBV3-2) and TRBJ1-2; D possibly corresponds to TRBD1 (6 bases). The CDR3 runs to 14 residues. Looked up from germline, CDR1 is LGHDT and CDR2 is YNNKEL (reference sequence). Trimming took 5 bases from V and 4 from J, leaving 14 bases between them. CDR3 sequence: CASSSRGPPYGYTF. The CDR3 DNA follows: TGTGCCAGCAGCTCCAGGGGTCCTCCCTATGGCTACACCTTC.

The rearrangement joins TRBV28 to TRBJ2-1, with 12 nucleotides matching TRBD2. Trimming took 3 bases from V and 7 from J; bases not matched to a gene: 10. Germline-derived CDR1 and CDR2 are MDHEN and SYDVKM. The CDR3 contains 17 residues. CDR3 nucleotide sequence: TGTGCCAGCAGTTTGCCCTCTAGCGGGAGGGCGGGGAATGAGCAGTTCTTC. Its protein product is CASSLPSSGRAGNEQFF.

The rearrangement joins TRBV11-3 to TRBJ1-2, with D unclear. Germline lookup yields CDR1 SGHNT and CDR2 YENEEA. This CDR3 region has 13 residues. With 2 bases removed from V and 8 bases from J, the gap between germline ends came to 12 bases. CDR3 nucleotide sequence: TGTGCCAGCAGCTTATCGACGGGAATAGGCTACACCTTC. Amino acids: CASSLSTGIGYTF.

This chain connects TRBV6-2 or TRBV6-3 to TRBJ2-7, with 7 bases fitting TRBD1. Germline assignment: CDR1 MNHEY and CDR2 SVGEGT. The CDR3 is made up of 15 amino acids. Trimming at V came to 5 bases and at J to 5 bases, leaving 12 bases not matched to a gene. CDR3: CASSPQTGVLHEQYF. For the CDR3, the DNA is TGTGCCAGCAGTCCCCAAACAGGGGTCTTACACGAGCAGTACTTC.

This rearrangement joins TRBV9 to TRBJ1-1, with a tentative D call TRBD1 (5 bases). V lost 4 bases to trimming and J lost 5 bases, with 15 bases between them. Germline lookup yields CDR1 SGDLS and CDR2 YYNGEE. The CDR3 is 14 residues long. The CDR3 nucleotides are TGTGCCAGCAGCCTCGTCCCGGAGGGGACTGAAGCTTTCTTT. Amino acid sequence: CASSLVPEGTEAFF.

This clone was counted a single time. This chain links TRBV5-5 with TRBJ2-7; D remains ambiguous. CDR3 length: 16 residues. Germline CDR1 and CDR2: SGHKS and YYEKEE (reference sequence). The V end was cut by 4 bases, the J end by 1 base, with 18 bases between. CDR3 DNA: TGTGCCAGCAGCACCCCCTTGCGCGGAAGGTCCTACGAGCAGTACTTC. Its translation: CASSTPLRGRSYEQYF.

This chain links TRBV27 with TRBJ2-7; 7 positions agree with TRBD1. CDR1 MNHEY and CDR2 SMNVEV come from the germline V gene (reference sequence). CDR3 length: 15 amino acids. Trimming cost V 1 base and J 0 bases; bases outside gene matches: 3. DNA for the CDR3: TGTGCCAGCAGTTTATACAGGGGTAGCTCCTACGAGCAGTACTTC. Its translation: CASSLYRGSSYEQYF.